These 26 T cell receptor beta chains share one sample of origin, sequenced in a study of control samples from healthy donors and cancer patients (dated by TCRdb to between 2020 and 2021). Library prep was done by the immunoSEQ multiplex PCR assay. Not all clones reach the TCRdb copy of this immuneACCESS table, which keeps in-frame sequences only. Checked studies attribute under half of the gap to unresolved V genes and leave the rest unexplained. The table for this sample lists under 130,000 clones; 83% of them were counted only once. The ten largest clones capture 13% of the sample. Sequencing was carried out using blood. These receptors were obtained from a woman between 45 and 65 years old in good health.

The chain joins TRBV9 to TRBJ1-1, with D possibly matching TRBD1 (5 bases). V was shortened by 3 bases and J by 6 bases, with 15 bases between the two germline ends. The CDR3 contains 14 residues. The germline CDR1 and CDR2 sequences are SGDLS and YYNGEE. CDR3 nucleotides: TGTGCCAGCAGCGGAGGGATGACAGATCCTGAAGCTTTCTTT. Amino acids: CASSGGMTDPEAFF.

This chain links TRBV19 with TRBJ1-6; 10 bases agree with TRBD1. The trim removed 4 bases at V and 0 bases at J, leaving 9 bases unmatched. The germline V gene has CDR1 LNHDA and CDR2 SQIVND (reference sequence). CDR3 size: 19 residues. The CDR3 DNA sequence: TGTGCCAGTAGTAGGAAGGTGACAGGGGGCAGCTCCTATAATTCACCCCTCCACTTT. The encoded protein is CASSRKVTGGSSYNSPLHF. The full variable domain, its missing parts supplied by reference TRBV19 and TRBJ1-6, is DGGITQSPKYLFRKEGQNVTLSCEQNLNHDAMYWYRQDPGQGLRLIYYSQIVNDFQKGDIAEGYSVSREKKESFPLTVTSAQKNPTAFYLCASSRKVTGGSSYNSPLHFGNGTRLTVT.

DNA for the CDR3: TGTGCCAGTAGTACTCCGGGGGACAGGGGAAGGAACACCATATATTTT. Encoded protein: CASSTPGDRGRNTIYF. The chain carries TRBV19 and TRBJ1-3, with 10 bases aligning to TRBD1. Germline CDR1 reads LNHDA; CDR2 reads SQIVND (reference sequence). Trimming cost V 4 bases and J 7 bases; bases outside gene matches: 10. There are 16 residues in the CDR3. The whole variable domain, remainder taken from reference TRBV19 and TRBJ1-3, is DGGITQSPKYLFRKEGQNVTLSCEQNLNHDAMYWYRQDPGQGLRLIYYSQIVNDFQKGDIAEGYSVSREKKESFPLTVTSAQKNPTAFYLCASSTPGDRGRNTIYFGEGSWLTVV.

The chain joins TRBV9 to TRBJ1-2; unclear D gene. V was trimmed by 0 bases and J by 7 bases, leaving 7 bases between them. Looked up from germline, CDR1 is SGDLS and CDR2 is YYNGEE. This CDR3 has 12 residues. CDR3 protein: CASSVGGTGYTF. The CDR3 bases are TGTGCCAGCAGCGTAGGGGGAACTGGCTACACCTTC.

On this clone itself: One junction end disagrees with the germline gene, perhaps due to a read error. The rearrangement uses TRBV27 and TRBJ2-4; 8 bases are a match to TRBD2. The germline V gene encodes CDR1 MNHEY and CDR2 SMNVEV (reference sequence). This CDR3 has 16 amino acids. CDR3 residues: CASRLWASGSKNIQYF. The CDR3 bases are TGTGCCAGCAGATTATGGGCCAGCGGGAGCAAAAACATTCAGTACTTC.

This chain uses TRBV19 with TRBJ2-2, with TRBD1 identical over 9 bases. V was clipped by 6 bases and J by 7 bases; unmatched bases: 12. Per the germline V gene, CDR1 is LNHDA and CDR2 is SQIVND (reference sequence). This CDR3 is 16 amino acids long. The CDR3 is CASSDPGTGSIGELFF. The CDR3 nucleotides read TGTGCCAGTAGCGACCCCGGGACAGGGTCCATCGGGGAGCTGTTTTTT.

The chain carries TRBV5-1 and TRBJ2-7; the match to TRBD2 covers 7 bases. The V gene end was trimmed by 4 bases and the J gene end by 2 bases; junction bases not matched to a gene: 6. The germline CDR1 and CDR2 sequences are SGHRS and YFSETQ. The CDR3 runs to 14 residues. The CDR3 DNA is TGCGCCAGCAGCCTTACAAGCGGGACCTACGAGCAGTACTTC. Its translation is CASSLTSGTYEQYF.

This sequence joins TRBV28 and TRBJ2-7; a possible D gene is TRBD1 (6 bases). Germline loops: CDR1 MDHEN, CDR2 SYDVKM. This CDR3 spans 14 amino acids. V was clipped by 6 bases and J by 5 bases, with 17 bases between them. CDR3 bases: TGTGCCAGCAGAGCCGGGACAATGATAGACGAGCAGTACTTC. Translation gives CASRAGTMIDEQYF.

The rearrangement joins TRBV5-4 to TRBJ2-7; 9 nucleotides agree with TRBD2. The germline gives CDR1 SGHNT, CDR2 YYREEE (reference sequence). The CDR3 length is 17 residues. Trimming took 0 bases from V and 5 from J; bases not matched to a gene: 12. The CDR3 DNA reads TGTGCCAGCAGCTTGGGTGTTAGCGGGAGATTTTATGACGAGCAGTACTTC. Its protein product is CASSLGVSGRFYDEQYF. The whole variable domain, remainder taken from reference TRBV5-4 and TRBJ2-7, is ETGVTQSPTHLIKTRGQQVTLRCSSQSGHNTVSWYQQALGQGPQFIFQYYREEENGRGNFPPRFSGLQFPNYSSELNVNALELDDSALYLCASSLGVSGRFYDEQYFGPGTRLTVT.

The rearrangement links TRBV5-5 to TRBJ1-4; 7 nucleotides agree with TRBD1. The CDR3 runs 16 residues. V was clipped by 0 bases and J by 3 bases; unmatched bases: 5. The germline gives CDR1 SGHKS, CDR2 YYEKEE (reference sequence). CDR3 nucleotide sequence: TGTGCCAGCAGCTTGGAACAGGGGAGGCCTAATGAAAAACTGTTTTTT. Protein product: CASSLEQGRPNEKLFF.

This clone was observed a handful of times. This chain uses TRBV7-2 with TRBJ2-7; D is possibly TRBD2 (6 bases). Germline V gives CDR1 SGHTA, CDR2 FQGNSA. The V end lost 3 bases, the J end lost 3 bases, and 12 bases lay between the germline ends. The CDR3 spans 14 residues. The chain's CDR3 is CASSLRGLNYEQYF. The CDR3 DNA follows: TGTGCCAGCAGCTTGCGGGGACTGAACTACGAGCAGTACTTC.

This sequence joins TRBV11-3 and TRBJ2-5, with D maybe TRBD1 (6 bases). The CDR3 extends over 14 amino acids. V was trimmed by 0 bases and J by 6 bases, leaving 11 bases between them. CDR1 is SGHNT, CDR2 YENEEA, per germline. CDR3: CASSLEWGLQTQYF. Here the CDR3 DNA reads TGTGCCAGCAGCTTAGAATGGGGGCTGCAGACCCAGTACTTC.

The sample holds one count of this clone. The genes are TRBV28 and TRBJ1-6; 8 bases agree with TRBD1. The CDR3 contains 14 residues. V was clipped by 6 bases and J by 8 bases; unmatched bases: 6. Germline assignment: CDR1 MDHEN and CDR2 SYDVKM. The CDR3 is CASRGGQADSPLHF. CDR3 bases: TGTGCCAGCAGGGGGGGACAGGCAGATTCACCCCTCCACTTT.

The chain recombines TRBV18 with TRBJ2-3; 9 positions agree with TRBD1. With 6 bases clipped from V and 6 bases from J, the junction kept 7 bases outside the gene matches. This CDR3 has 14 amino acids. Germline CDR1 is KGHSH and CDR2 is LQKENI. The CDR3, as DNA: TGTGCCAGCTCCGAAGACAGGGGGATGGATACGCAGTATTTT. Residues: CASSEDRGMDTQYF.

The chain recombines TRBV11-2 with TRBJ2-7; 10 nucleotides match TRBD1. The V and J ends lost 3 bases and 5 bases, in that order; junction bases with no gene match: 7. Germline V lookup: CDR1 SGHAT, CDR2 FQNNGV. The CDR3 sequence is 15 residues long. CDR3 region: CASSFPGTGANEQYF. CDR3 nucleotides: TGTGCCAGCAGCTTCCCCGGGACAGGGGCTAACGAGCAGTACTTC. Variable domain in full (rest from reference TRBV11-2 and TRBJ2-7): EAGVAQSPRYKIIEKRQSVAFWCNPISGHATLYWYQQILGQGPKLLIQFQNNGVVDDSQLPKDRFSAERLKGVDSTLKIQPAKLEDSAVYLCASSFPGTGANEQYFGPGTRLTVT.

The J gene is TRBJ2-3, the V gene TRBV3-1 (or the pseudogene TRBV3-2); 7 bases are shared with TRBD2. V shed 4 bases, J shed 0 bases, and the junction held 4 bases outside the gene matches. The CDR3 runs 15 residues. The germline V gene encodes CDR1 LGHDT and CDR2 YNNKEL (reference sequence). DNA for the CDR3: TGTGCCAGCAGCCGAGCGGGGCCTAGCACAGATACGCAGTATTTT. This encodes CASSRAGPSTDTQYF.

This clone has only a few counts. This chain joins TRBV28 and TRBJ1-1; the D is unclear. Germline-derived CDR1 and CDR2 are MDHEN and SYDVKM. This CDR3 region has 14 residues. V was trimmed by 4 bases and J by 3 bases, leaving 12 bases between them. For the CDR3, the DNA is TGTGCCAGCAGTTACCGCCAGTCCGACACTGAAGCTTTCTTT. Encoded protein: CASSYRQSDTEAFF.

On this clone itself: The junction departs from the called germline gene at one end, perhaps through a read error. The chain combines TRBV28 with TRBJ1-6, with D possibly being TRBD1 (6 bases). Germline V gives CDR1 MDHEN, CDR2 SYDVKM. CDR3 length equals 14 residues. The CDR3: CASSFGQTNSPPHF. The CDR3 region has the DNA TGTGCCAGCAGTTTCGGACAGACTAATTCACCCCCCCACTTT. The whole variable domain, remainder taken from reference TRBV28 and TRBJ1-6, is DVKVTQSSRYLVKRTGEKVFLECVQDMDHENMFWYRQDPGLGLRLIYFSYDVKMKEKGDIPEGYSVSREKKERFSLILESASTNQTSMYLCASSFGQTNSPPHFGNGTRLTVT.

The rearrangement joins TRBV5-6 to TRBJ1-1; D is unclear. The CDR3 covers 13 residues. Trimming took off 2 bases at V and 1 base at J, with 6 bases between the two ends. The germline V gene has CDR1 SGHDT and CDR2 YYEEEE. The CDR3 DNA reads as TGTGCCAGCAGCTTCTCCGGGAACACTGAAGCTTTCTTT. Protein product: CASSFSGNTEAFF.

On this clone itself: The same CDR3 can be traced to other DNA sequences in this sample. The rearrangement uses TRBV18 and TRBJ2-7, with D possibly matching TRBD1 (6 bases). This CDR3 region has 14 residues. Trimming stripped 2 bases from V and 2 bases from J, with 10 bases between. Germline assignment: CDR1 KGHSH and CDR2 LQKENI. The CDR3 sequence is CASSPKTGTYEQYF. Here the CDR3 DNA reads TGTGCCAGCTCACCAAAAACAGGGACCTACGAGCAGTACTTC.

J is TRBJ1-5 and V is TRBV27, with a possible D match to TRBD1 (6 bases). CDR1 and CDR2 from the germline V gene are MNHEY and SMNVEV (reference sequence). V was trimmed by 5 bases and J by 3 bases, leaving 11 bases between them. The CDR3 is made up of 14 amino acids. CDR3 bases: TGTGCCAGCAGTCTCGGACAGCTCAATCAGCCCCAGCATTTT. Translated, it gives CASSLGQLNQPQHF.

This sequence joins TRBV6-5 and TRBJ2-3; D gene ambiguous. Germline V lookup: CDR1 MNHEY, CDR2 SVGAGI. V shed 6 bases and J shed 1 base, with 14 bases lying between them. This CDR3 has 15 amino acids. CDR3 sequence (DNA): TGTGCCAGCAGGAGAGAATTCCTGCGCACAGATACGCAGTATTTT. The encoded protein is CASRREFLRTDTQYF.

CDR3 sequence (DNA): TGTGCCAGCAGCTTGGTTCAGGGGAGCTCACCCCTCCACTTT. Translating gives CASSLVQGSSPLHF. V usage is TRBV5-6 and J usage is TRBJ1-6, with D perhaps matching TRBD1 (6 bases). Germline V gene sequence: CDR1 SGHDT, CDR2 YYEEEE. The CDR3 extends over 14 amino acids. The ends were cut back, 0 bases at V and 10 bases at J, with 11 bases in the middle.

This chain joins TRBV7-9 and TRBJ2-1; D is ambiguous. The CDR3 length is 12 residues. Trimming shortened V by 5 bases and J by 3 bases, and 5 bases separated the two germline ends. CDR1 is SEHNR and CDR2 is FQNEAQ in the germline V gene (reference sequence). The CDR3 here is CASSRDYNEQFF. The CDR3 DNA follows: TGTGCCAGCAGCAGGGACTACAATGAGCAGTTCTTC.

This chain links TRBV5-4 with TRBJ1-2; D unclear. The CDR3 covers 13 residues. The V end was cut by 4 bases, the J end by 1 base, with 8 bases between. The germline gives CDR1 SGHNT, CDR2 YYREEE (reference sequence). In DNA form, the CDR3 reads TGTGCCAGCAGCCGAGGAAGTAACTATGGCTACACCTTC. It is translated as CASSRGSNYGYTF.

The CDR3 loop is CSDSLAGGYNEQFF. CDR3 DNA: TGCAGCGACTCTCTAGCGGGAGGGTACAATGAGCAGTTCTTC. The J gene is TRBJ2-1, the V gene TRBV29-1; 12 nucleotides align to TRBD2. The CDR3 sequence is 14 residues long. Germline CDR1 SQVTM, CDR2 ANQGSEA. The V and J ends lost 7 bases and 4 bases, in that order; junction bases with no gene match: 5.